The present T cell receptor beta chain was sequenced within a study of blood T cell repertoires in COVID-19. Sequenced by immunoSEQ multiplex PCR; TCRdb stores in-frame clones only, minus some. This sample yields about 180,000 clones, of which more than 85% are seen a single time; approximately 2.9% belongs to the top ten. This CDR3 has 15 residues. Germline CDR1 and CDR2: LNHDA and SQIVND (reference sequence). The junction had 6 bases not matched to a gene; V was cut back by 3 bases and J by 2 bases. The clonotype comes from a woman aged 25 to 39 with active or convalescent COVID-19. This rearrangement joins TRBV19 to TRBJ2-7; 8 nucleotides match TRBD1. Sequences were obtained from peripheral blood. The CDR3, as DNA: TGTGCCAGTAGTATTTGGGCAGGGGGCACCTACGAGCAGTACTTC. This gives the protein CASSIWAGGTYEQYF.